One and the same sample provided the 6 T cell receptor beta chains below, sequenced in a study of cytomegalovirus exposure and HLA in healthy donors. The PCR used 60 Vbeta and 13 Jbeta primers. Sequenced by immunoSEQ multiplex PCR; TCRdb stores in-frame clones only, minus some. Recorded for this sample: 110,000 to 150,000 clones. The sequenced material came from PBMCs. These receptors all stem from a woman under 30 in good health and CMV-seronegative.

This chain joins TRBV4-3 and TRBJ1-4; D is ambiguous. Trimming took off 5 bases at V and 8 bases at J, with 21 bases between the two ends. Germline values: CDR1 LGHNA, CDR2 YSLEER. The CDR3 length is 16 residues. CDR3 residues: CASSAIPTGGHEKLFF. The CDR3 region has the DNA TGCGCCAGCAGCGCAATTCCAACGGGTGGTCACGAAAAACTGTTTTTT.

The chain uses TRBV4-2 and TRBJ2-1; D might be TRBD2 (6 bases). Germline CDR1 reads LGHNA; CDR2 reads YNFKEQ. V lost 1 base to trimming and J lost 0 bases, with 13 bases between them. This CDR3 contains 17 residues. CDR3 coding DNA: TGTGCCAGCAGCCAAGGTGACTCGGGGGACTCCTACAATGAGCAGTTCTTC. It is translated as CASSQGDSGDSYNEQFF.

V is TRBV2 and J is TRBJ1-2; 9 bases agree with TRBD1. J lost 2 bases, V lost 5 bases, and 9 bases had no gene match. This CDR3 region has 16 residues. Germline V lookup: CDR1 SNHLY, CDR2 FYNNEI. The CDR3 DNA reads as TGTGCCAGCAGTATCACACAGGGGGCCGGGAACTATGGCTACACCTTC. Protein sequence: CASSITQGAGNYGYTF.

The CDR3 spells CASSDIQYEQYF. CDR3 in DNA: TGTGCCAGCAGTGACATTCAATACGAGCAGTACTTC. This rearrangement joins TRBV6-5 to TRBJ2-7; D ambiguous. Germline V gene sequence: CDR1 MNHEY, CDR2 SVGAGI. V lost 5 bases and J 4 bases, leaving 9 bases between the germline ends. CDR3 size: 12 residues.

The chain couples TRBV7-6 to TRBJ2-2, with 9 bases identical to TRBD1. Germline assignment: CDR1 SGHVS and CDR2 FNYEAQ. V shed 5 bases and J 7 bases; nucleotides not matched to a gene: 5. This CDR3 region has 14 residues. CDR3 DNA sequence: TGTGCCAGCAGCATGGGACAGGGCGGCGGGGAGCTGTTTTTT. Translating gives CASSMGQGGGELFF. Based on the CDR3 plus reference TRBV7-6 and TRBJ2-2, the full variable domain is GAGVSQSPRYKVTKRGQDVALRCDPISGHVSLYWYRQALGQGPEFLTYFNYEAQQDKSGLPNDRFSAERPEGSISTLTIQRTEQRDSAMYRCASSMGQGGGELFFGEGSRLTVL.

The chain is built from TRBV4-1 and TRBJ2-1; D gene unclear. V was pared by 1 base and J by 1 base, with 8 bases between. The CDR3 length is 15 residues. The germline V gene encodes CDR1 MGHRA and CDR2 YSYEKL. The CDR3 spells CASSQASRSYNEQFF. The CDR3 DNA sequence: TGCGCCAGCAGCCAAGCTAGTAGGTCCTACAATGAGCAGTTCTTC.